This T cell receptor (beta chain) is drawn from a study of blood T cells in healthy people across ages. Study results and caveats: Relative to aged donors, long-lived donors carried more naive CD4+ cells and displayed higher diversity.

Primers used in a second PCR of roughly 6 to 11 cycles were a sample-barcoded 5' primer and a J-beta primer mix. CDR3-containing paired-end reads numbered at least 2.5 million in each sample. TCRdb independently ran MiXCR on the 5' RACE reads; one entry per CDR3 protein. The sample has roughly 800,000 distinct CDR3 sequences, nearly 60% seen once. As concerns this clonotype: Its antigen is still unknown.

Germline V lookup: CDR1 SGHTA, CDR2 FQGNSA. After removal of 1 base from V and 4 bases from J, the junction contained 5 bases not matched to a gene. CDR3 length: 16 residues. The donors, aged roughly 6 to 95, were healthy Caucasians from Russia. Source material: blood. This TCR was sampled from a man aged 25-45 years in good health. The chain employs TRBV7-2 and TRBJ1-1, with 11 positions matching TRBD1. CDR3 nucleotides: TGTGCCAGCAGCTTAGGGACAGGGGGCAAGATCACTGAAGCTTTCTTT. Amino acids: CASSLGTGGKITEAFF.